Below, one T cell receptor beta chain is given with its context. While unrecorded immune exposures were likely, the donors were nominally healthy when sampled. These data are taken from a study of cytomegalovirus exposure and HLA in healthy donors. The PCR made use of 60 Vbeta and 13 Jbeta primers. Sequencing was performed with immunoSEQ multiplex PCR; in TCRdb, only in-frame clones are kept and a portion is missing. The data contain tens of thousands of clones, roughly three quarters of them singletons. The CDR3 has 16 amino acids. V lost 1 base and J lost 4; bases outside the gene matches: 8. Germline values: CDR1 SGHVS, CDR2 FQNEAQ.

This TCR came from a man aged 30-40 years in good health and CMV-seronegative. Sample: PBMCs. This chain links TRBV7-8 with TRBJ1-2; TRBD1 matches 8 bases. The DNA for the CDR3 is TGTGCCAGCAGCTTAGGAGGAGGACAGGGTGCCTATGGCTACACCTTC. The encoded protein is CASSLGGGQGAYGYTF.